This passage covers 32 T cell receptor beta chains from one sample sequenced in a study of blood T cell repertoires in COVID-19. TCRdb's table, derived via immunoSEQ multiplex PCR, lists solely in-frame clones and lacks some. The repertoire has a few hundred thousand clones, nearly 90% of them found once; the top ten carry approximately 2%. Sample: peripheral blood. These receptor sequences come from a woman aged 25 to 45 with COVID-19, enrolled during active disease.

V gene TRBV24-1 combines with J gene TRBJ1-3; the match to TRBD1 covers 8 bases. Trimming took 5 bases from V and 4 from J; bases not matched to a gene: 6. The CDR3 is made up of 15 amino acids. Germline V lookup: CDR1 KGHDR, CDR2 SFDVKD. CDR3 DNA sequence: TGTGCCACCAGTGGCAGGGGGCGAGGAGGAAACACCATATATTTT. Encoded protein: CATSGRGRGGNTIYF.

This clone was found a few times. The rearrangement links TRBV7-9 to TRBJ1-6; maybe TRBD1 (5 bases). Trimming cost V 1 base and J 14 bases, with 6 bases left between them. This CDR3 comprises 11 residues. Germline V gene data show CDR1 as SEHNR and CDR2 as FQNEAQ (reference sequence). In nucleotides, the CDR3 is TGTGCCAGCAGCTTAGGGGGCACCCTCCACTTT. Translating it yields CASSLGGTLHF.

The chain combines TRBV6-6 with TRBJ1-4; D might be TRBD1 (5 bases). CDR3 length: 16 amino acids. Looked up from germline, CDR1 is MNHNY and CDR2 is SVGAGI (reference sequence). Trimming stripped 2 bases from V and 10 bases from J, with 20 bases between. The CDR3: CASSYEPQGPWLKLFF. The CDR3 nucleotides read TGTGCCAGCAGTTACGAGCCCCAGGGCCCCTGGTTAAAACTGTTTTTT.

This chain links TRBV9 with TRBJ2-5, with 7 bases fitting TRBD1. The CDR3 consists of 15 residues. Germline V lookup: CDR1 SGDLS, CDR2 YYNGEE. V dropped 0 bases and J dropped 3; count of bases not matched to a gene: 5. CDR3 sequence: CASSVAGDRKETQYF. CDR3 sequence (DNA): TGTGCCAGCAGCGTAGCCGGGGACAGAAAAGAGACCCAGTACTTC.

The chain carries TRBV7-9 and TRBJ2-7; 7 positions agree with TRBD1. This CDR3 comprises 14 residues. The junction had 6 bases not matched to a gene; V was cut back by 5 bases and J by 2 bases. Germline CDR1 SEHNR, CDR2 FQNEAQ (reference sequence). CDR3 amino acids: CASSPTGATYEQYF. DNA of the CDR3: TGTGCCAGCAGCCCCACAGGGGCCACCTACGAGCAGTACTTC.

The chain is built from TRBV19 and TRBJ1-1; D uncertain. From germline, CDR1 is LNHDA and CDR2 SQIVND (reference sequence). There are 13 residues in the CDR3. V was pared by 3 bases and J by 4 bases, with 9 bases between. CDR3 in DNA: TGTGCCAGTAGTATCGGGGTTCTCACTGAAGCTTTCTTT. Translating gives CASSIGVLTEAFF.

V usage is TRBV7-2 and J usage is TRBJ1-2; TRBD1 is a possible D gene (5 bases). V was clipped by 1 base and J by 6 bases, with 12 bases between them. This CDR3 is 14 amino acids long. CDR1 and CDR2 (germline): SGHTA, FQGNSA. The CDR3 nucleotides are TGTGCCAGCAGCTTAGAACGCGGGACGAATGGCTACACCTTC. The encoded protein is CASSLERGTNGYTF.

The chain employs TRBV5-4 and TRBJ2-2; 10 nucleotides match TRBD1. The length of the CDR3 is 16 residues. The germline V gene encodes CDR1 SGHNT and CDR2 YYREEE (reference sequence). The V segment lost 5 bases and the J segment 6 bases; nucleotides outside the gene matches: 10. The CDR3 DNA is TGTGCCAGCAGTGGGCCGGGACAGGGGATTCCCGGGGAGCTGTTTTTT. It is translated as CASSGPGQGIPGELFF.

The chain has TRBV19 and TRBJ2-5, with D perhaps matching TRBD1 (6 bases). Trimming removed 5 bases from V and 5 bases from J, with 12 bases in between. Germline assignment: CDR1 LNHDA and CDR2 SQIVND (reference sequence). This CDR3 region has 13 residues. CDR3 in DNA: TGTGCCAGTAGTCTACAGGGAGCGGAGACCCAGTACTTC. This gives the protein CASSLQGAETQYF.

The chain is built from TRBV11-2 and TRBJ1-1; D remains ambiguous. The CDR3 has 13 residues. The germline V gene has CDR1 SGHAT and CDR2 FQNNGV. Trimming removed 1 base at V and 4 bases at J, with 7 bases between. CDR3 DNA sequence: TGTGCCAGCAGCTTAGGCGCTTCCACTGAAGCTTTCTTT. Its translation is CASSLGASTEAFF.

The CDR3 sequence is CASSPLAGGPDTQYF. CDR3 coding DNA: TGCGCCAGCAGCCCCTTAGCGGGGGGGCCGGATACGCAGTATTTT. The chain carries TRBV4-1 and TRBJ2-3, with 11 positions matching TRBD2. CDR1 is MGHRA and CDR2 is YSYEKL in the germline V gene. Trimming cost V 4 bases and J 6 bases; bases outside gene matches: 6. The CDR3 extends over 15 amino acids.

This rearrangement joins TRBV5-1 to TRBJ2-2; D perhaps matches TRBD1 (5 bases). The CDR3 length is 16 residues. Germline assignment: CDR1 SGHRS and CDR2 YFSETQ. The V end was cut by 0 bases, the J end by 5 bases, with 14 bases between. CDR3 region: CASSLVVRGGTGELFF. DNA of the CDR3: TGCGCCAGCAGCTTGGTCGTAAGGGGTGGTACCGGGGAGCTGTTTTTT. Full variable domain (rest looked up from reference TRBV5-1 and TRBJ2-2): KAGVTQTPRYLIKTRGQQVTLSCSPISGHRSVSWYQQTPGQGLQFLFEYFSETQRNKGNFPGRFSGRQFSNSRSEMNVSTLELGDSALYLCASSLVVRGGTGELFFGEGSRLTVL.

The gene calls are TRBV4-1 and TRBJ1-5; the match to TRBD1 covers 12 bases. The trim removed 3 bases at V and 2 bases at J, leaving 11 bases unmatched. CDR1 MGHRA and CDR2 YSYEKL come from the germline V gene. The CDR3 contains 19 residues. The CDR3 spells CASSQTRTGQGAGNQPQHF. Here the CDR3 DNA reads TGCGCCAGCAGCCAGACACGTACGGGACAGGGGGCTGGCAATCAGCCCCAGCATTTT.

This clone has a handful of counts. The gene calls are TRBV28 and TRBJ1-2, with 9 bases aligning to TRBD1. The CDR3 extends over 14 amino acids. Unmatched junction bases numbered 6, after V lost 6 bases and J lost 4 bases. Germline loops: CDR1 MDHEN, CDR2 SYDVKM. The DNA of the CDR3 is TGTGCCAGCAGGGAGAACAGGGGGCTCTATGGCTACACCTTC. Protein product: CASRENRGLYGYTF.

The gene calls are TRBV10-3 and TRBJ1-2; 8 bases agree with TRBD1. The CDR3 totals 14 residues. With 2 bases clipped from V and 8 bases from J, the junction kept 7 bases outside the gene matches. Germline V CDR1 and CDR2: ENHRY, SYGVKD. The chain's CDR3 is CAISETQGAEGYTF. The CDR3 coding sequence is TGTGCCATCAGTGAGACCCAGGGGGCAGAGGGCTACACCTTC.

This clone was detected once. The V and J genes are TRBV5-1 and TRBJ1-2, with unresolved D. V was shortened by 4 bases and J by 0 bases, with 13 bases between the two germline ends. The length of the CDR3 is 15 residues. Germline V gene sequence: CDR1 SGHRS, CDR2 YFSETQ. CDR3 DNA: TGCGCCAGCAGCCACCCGGAGGATCCTAACTATGGCTACACCTTC. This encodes CASSHPEDPNYGYTF.

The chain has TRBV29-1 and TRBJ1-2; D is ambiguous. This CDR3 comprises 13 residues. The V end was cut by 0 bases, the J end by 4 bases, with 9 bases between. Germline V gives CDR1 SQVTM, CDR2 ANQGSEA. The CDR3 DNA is TGCAGCGTTGAAGACGGGAAGGGCTATGGCTACACCTTC. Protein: CSVEDGKGYGYTF.

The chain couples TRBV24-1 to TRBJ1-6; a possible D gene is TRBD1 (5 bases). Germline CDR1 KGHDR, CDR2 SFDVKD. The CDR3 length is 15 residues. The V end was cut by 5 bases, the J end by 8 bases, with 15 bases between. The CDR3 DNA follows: TGTGCCACCAGTGGCCCCGGCAGGGTGGATTCACCCCTCCACTTT. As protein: CATSGPGRVDSPLHF.

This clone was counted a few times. The CDR3 region is CASSISSGGYNEQFF. Here the CDR3 DNA reads TGTGCCAGTAGTATAAGTAGCGGGGGGTACAATGAGCAGTTCTTC. The rearrangement uses TRBV19 and TRBJ2-1, with 10 bases matching TRBD2. This CDR3 is built from 15 residues. In germline, CDR1 is LNHDA, CDR2 SQIVND (reference sequence). Germline trimming cut 2 bases from V and 4 bases from J; bases unmatched to any gene: 2.

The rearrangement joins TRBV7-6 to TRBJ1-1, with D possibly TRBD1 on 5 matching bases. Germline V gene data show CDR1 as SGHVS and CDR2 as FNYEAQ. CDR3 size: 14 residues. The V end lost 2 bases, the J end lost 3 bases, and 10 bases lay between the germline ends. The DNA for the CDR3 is TGTGCCAGCAGCTTACAGGGTGGACACACTGAAGCTTTCTTT. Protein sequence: CASSLQGGHTEAFF.

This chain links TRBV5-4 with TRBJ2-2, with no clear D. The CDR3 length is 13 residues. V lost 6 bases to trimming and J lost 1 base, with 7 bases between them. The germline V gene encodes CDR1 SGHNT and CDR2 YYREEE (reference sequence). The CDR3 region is CASTTENTGELFF. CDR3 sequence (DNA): TGTGCCAGCACAACAGAGAACACCGGGGAGCTGTTTTTT.

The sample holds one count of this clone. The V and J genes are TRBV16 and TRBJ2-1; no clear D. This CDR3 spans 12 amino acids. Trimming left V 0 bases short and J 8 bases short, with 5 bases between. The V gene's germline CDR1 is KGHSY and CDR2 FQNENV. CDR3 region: CASSQSNDEQFF. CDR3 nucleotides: TGTGCCAGCAGCCAATCCAATGATGAGCAGTTCTTC.

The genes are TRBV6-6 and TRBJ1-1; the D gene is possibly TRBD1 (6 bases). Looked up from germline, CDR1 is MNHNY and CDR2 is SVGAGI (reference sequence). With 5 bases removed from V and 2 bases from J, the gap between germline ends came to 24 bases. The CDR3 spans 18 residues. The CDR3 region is CASSRRTPGQRTNTEAFF. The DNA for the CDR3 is TGTGCCAGCAGTCGGAGAACCCCGGGACAACGAACAAACACTGAAGCTTTCTTT.

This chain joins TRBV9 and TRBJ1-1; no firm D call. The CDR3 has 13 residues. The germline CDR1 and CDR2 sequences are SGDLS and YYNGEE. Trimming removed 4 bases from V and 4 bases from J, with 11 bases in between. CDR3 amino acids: CASSLRVGTEAFF. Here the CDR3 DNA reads TGTGCCAGCAGCCTGCGAGTTGGCACTGAAGCTTTCTTT.

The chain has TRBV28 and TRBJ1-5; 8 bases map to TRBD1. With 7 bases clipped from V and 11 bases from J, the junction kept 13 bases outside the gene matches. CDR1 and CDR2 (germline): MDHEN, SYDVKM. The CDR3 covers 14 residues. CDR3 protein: CASTSGGTGGSQHF. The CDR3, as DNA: TGTGCCAGCACCTCTGGGGGGACAGGAGGATCCCAGCATTTT.

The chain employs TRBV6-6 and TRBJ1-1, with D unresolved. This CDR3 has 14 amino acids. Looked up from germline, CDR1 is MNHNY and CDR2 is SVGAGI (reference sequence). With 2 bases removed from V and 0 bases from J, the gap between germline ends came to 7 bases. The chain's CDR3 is CASSYTDMNTEAFF. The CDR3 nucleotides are TGTGCCAGCAGTTACACCGACATGAACACTGAAGCTTTCTTT.

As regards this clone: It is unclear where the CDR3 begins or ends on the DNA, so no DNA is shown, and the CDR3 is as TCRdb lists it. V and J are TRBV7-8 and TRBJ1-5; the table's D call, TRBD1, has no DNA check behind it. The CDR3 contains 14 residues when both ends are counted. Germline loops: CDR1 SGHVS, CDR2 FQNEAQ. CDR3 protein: CASSLGVVGTGIHF.

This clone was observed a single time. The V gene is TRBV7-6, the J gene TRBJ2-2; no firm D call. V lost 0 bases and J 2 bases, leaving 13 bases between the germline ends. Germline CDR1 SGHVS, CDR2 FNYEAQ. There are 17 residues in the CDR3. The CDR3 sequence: CASSLARASKNTGELFF. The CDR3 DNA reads TGTGCCAGCAGCTTAGCAAGAGCTAGTAAAAACACCGGGGAGCTGTTTTTT.

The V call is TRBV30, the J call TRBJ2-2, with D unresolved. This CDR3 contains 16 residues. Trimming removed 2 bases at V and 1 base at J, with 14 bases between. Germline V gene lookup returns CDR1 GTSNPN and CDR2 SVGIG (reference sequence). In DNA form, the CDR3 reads TGTGCCTGGAGTCCCCCGTGGAGCTTGAACACCGGGGAGCTGTTTTTT. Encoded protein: CAWSPPWSLNTGELFF. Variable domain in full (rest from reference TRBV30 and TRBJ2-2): SQTIHQWPATLVQPVGSPLSLECTVEGTSNPNLYWYRQAAGRGLQLLFYSVGIGQISSEVPQNLSASRPQDRQFILSSKKLLLSDSGFYLCAWSPPWSLNTGELFFGEGSRLTVL.

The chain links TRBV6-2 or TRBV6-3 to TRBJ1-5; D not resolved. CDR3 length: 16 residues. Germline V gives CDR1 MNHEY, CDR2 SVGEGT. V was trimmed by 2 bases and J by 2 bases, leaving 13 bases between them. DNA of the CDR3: TGTGCCAGCAGTTACAACGGGGTCCAGCGCAATCAGCCCCAGCATTTT. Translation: CASSYNGVQRNQPQHF.

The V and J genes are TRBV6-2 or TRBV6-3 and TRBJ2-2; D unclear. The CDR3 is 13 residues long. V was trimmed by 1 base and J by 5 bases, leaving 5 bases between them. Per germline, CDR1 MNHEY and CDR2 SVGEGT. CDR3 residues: CASSYFPTGELFF. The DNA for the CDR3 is TGTGCCAGCAGTTACTTCCCGACCGGGGAGCTGTTTTTT.

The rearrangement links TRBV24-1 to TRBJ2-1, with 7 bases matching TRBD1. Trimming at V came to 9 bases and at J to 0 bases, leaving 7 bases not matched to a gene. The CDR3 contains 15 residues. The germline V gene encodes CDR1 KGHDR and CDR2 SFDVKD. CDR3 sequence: CATANTGVSYNEQFF. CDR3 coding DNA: TGTGCCACCGCGAATACAGGGGTCTCCTACAATGAGCAGTTCTTC.